What follows is one T cell receptor beta chain and its context. Its target is unknown. The stimulus was lysate of CMV-infected fibroblasts, 8.5 to 10 ug/mL. Sorted nonresponding memory CD4+ T cells were CD40L-negative, CD69-negative, CD45RO-high. These data originate in a study of persistence of HIV-infected CD4 T cells. The libraries were made with immunoSEQ version 4 in survey mode. Some clones are missing from TCRdb's copy, which holds only in-frame ones; the method was immunoSEQ multiplex PCR. Counted here are roughly 34,000 clones, 75% to 85% occurring once; the ten biggest clones make up 0.7% to 0.95%. This sequence was found in an adult man with HIV who was CMV-seropositive. Sample: CD4+ T cells sorted from PBMCs after roughly 18-hour stimulation, taken from a patient who received antiretroviral therapy.

As DNA, the CDR3 is TGTGCCACCAGCAGAGAAGGTGGCAGGGGATATGGCTACACCTTC. Encoded protein: CATSREGGRGYGYTF. V gene TRBV15 combines with J gene TRBJ1-2; the D gene is possibly TRBD1 (6 bases). There are 15 residues in the CDR3. The V and J ends lost 0 bases and 5 bases respectively, with 13 bases between them. CDR1 LNHNV and CDR2 YYDKDF come from the germline V gene (reference sequence).